This record looks at one TCR beta chain sequence and its context. The antigen remains undetermined. Sequencing of TCR beta drew on CD8+ and CD4+ T cells from blood. Bulk CD8+ and CD4+ cells came from magnetic negative isolation; CD8+ TEMRA by FACS. The RNA, roughly 0.45 to 1 ug, was put through reverse transcription using random hexamers. The amplification used immunoSEQ multiplex PCR on TCR beta CDR3; it spanned 54 Vbeta and 13 Jbeta. TCRdb reprocessed the immunoSEQ multiplex PCR reads with MiXCR, giving one entry per CDR3 protein. The sample records about 160,000 distinct CDR3 sequences, roughly 94% being singletons. These data belong to a study of CD8 T cells in Susac syndrome. General study points: By the study's own acknowledgment, its TCR sequencing and HLA analysis included relatively few individuals.

This sequence originates from a human donor with multiple sclerosis. Sequenced: CD4+ T cells from PBMCs.

Here the CDR3 reads CASSLGRWSGYTF. CDR3 coding DNA: TGTGCCAGCAGTTTGGGGCGGTGGAGTGGCTACACCTTC. This chain connects TRBV27 to TRBJ1-2; tentatively, D is TRBD1 (5 bases). Per the germline V gene, CDR1 is MNHEY and CDR2 is SMNVEV (reference sequence). V was clipped by 3 bases and J by 7 bases, with 12 bases between them. There are 13 residues in the CDR3.